This T cell receptor (beta chain) appears in the sequencing data of a study of T cells in tumors after PD-1 blockade. As for the study in general: Either cemiplimab 350 mg every 2 weeks or pembrolizumab 200 mg every 3 weeks was given.

CDR1 and CDR2 (germline): LNHDA, SQIVND (reference sequence). This CDR3 region has 15 residues. V lost 5 bases, J lost 0 bases, and 13 bases lay in between. Profiling relied on immunoSEQ multiplex PCR, and the TCRdb table lists in-frame clones only, not all of them. Of fewer than 35,000 clones in the sample, more than 70% are singletons; the top ten hold about 36%. The input for sequencing was PBMCs, taken before anti-PD-1 treatment. This clonotype originated in a human donor with basal cell carcinoma. The gene calls are TRBV19 and TRBJ1-1, with D unresolved. The CDR3 loop is CASSRPSSMNTEAFF. The CDR3 coding sequence is TGTGCCAGTAGTCGTCCCAGCTCTATGAACACTGAAGCTTTCTTT.